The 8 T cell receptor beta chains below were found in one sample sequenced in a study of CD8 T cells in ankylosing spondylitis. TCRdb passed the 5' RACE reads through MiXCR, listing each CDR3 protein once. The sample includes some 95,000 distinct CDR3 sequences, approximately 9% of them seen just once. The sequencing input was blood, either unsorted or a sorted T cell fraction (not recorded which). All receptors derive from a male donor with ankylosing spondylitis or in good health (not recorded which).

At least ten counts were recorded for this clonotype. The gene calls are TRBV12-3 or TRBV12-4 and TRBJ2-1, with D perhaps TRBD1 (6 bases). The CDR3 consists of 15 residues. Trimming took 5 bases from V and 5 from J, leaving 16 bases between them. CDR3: CASSPAGVSDNEQFF. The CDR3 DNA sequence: TGTGCCAGCAGTCCCGCAGGGGTATCAGACAATGAGCAGTTCTTC.

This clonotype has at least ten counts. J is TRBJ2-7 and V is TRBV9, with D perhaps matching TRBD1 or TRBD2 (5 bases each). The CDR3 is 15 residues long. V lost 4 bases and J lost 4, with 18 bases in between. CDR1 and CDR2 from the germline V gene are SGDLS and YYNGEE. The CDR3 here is CASSHRDRAKYEQYF. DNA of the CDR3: TGTGCCAGCAGCCACCGGGACCGAGCGAAATACGAGCAGTACTTC.

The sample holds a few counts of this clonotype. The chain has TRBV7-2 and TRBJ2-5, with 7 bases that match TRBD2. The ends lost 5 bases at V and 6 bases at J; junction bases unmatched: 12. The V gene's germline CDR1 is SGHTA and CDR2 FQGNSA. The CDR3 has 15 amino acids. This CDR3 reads CASSAWTSREKTQYF. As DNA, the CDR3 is TGTGCCAGCAGCGCTTGGACTAGTAGGGAAAAGACCCAGTACTTC.

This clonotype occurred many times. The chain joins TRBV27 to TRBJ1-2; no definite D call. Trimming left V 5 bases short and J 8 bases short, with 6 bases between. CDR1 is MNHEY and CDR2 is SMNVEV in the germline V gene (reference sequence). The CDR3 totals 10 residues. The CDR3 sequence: CASSQTGYTF. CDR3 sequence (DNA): TGTGCCAGCAGTCAGACAGGCTACACCTTC.

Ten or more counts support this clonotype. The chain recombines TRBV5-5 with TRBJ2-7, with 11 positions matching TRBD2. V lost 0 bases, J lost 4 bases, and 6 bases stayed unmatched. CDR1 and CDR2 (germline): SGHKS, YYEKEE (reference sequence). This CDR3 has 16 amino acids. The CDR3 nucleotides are TGTGCCAGCAGCTTGGTGTCTAGCGGGGGGCTTTACGAGCAGTACTTC. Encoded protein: CASSLVSSGGLYEQYF.

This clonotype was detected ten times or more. The CDR3 nucleotides are TGTGCCAGCAGCGTAGGGACAGGGCGCTACGAGCAGTACTTC. Its protein is CASSVGTGRYEQYF. V is TRBV9 and J is TRBJ2-7; 8 bases fit TRBD1. Germline CDR1 reads SGDLS; CDR2 reads YYNGEE. The junction had 2 bases not matched to a gene; V was cut back by 0 bases and J by 3 bases. This CDR3 has 14 amino acids. The whole variable domain, filled in from reference TRBV9 and TRBJ2-7, reads DSGVTQTPKHLITATGQRVTLRCSPRSGDLSVYWYQQSLDQGLQFLIQYYNGEERAKGNILERFSAQQFPDLHSELNLSSLELGDSALYFCASSVGTGRYEQYFGPGTRLTVT.

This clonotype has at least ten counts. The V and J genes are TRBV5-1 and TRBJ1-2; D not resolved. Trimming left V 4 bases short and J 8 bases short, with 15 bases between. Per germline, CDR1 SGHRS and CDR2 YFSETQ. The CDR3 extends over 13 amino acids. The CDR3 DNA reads TGCGCCAGCAGCCAAGACAAGGTTGGAGGCTACACCTTC. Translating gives CASSQDKVGGYTF. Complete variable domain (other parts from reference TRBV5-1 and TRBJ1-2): KAGVTQTPRYLIKTRGQQVTLSCSPISGHRSVSWYQQTPGQGLQFLFEYFSETQRNKGNFPGRFSGRQFSNSRSEMNVSTLELGDSALYLCASSQDKVGGYTFGSGTRLTVV.

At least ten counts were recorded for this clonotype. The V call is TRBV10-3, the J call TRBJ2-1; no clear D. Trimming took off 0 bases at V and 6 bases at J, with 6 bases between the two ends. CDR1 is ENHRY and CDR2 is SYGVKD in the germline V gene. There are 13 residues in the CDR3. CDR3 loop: CAISESTLNEQFF. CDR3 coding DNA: TGTGCCATCAGTGAGTCGACCCTCAATGAGCAGTTCTTC.